This T cell receptor beta chain was obtained from a study of T cells in Graves' hyperthyroidism and ophthalmopathy. Study-wide findings and caveats: Before onset, by a median of about seven months, the model predicted ophthalmopathy.

TCR beta CDR3 sequences were amplified from RNA transcripts. Using the HTBI primer set, a first-round RT-PCR was run on the TCR CDR3. TCRdb fed the multiplex PCR reads into MiXCR, producing one record per CDR3 protein. This table holds around 300,000 distinct CDR3 sequences, roughly 19% found once. Regarding this clonotype: As yet, its antigen is unknown.

Individuals with ophthalmopathy presented a Clinical Activity Score of at least 3, a NOSPECS grade of at least 4 and a duration under 3 months. V lost 3 bases and J lost 0, with 15 bases in between. The germline V gene has CDR1 SNHLY and CDR2 FYNNEI. CDR3 length equals 17 residues. The sample comprised blood. This TCR derives from a man aged 50-59 years with Graves' ophthalmopathy. The chain links TRBV2 to TRBJ1-5; D uncertain. The CDR3 nucleotides read TGTGCCAGCAGTGATGCCCAGCCCCGTCTTAGCAATCAGCCCCAGCATTTT. Amino acids: CASSDAQPRLSNQPQHF.